This is a list of T cell receptor beta chains from one sample in a study of naive and memory T cell subsets. TCRdb passed the UMI-ligation and nested PCR reads through MiXCR, listing each CDR3 protein once. The sample consists of roughly 92,000 distinct CDR3 sequences, about 11% of them appearing once. Input material: naive CD4+ T cells from blood. The origin of the receptors is a human donor in good health. Both conserved end residues are part of each CDR3. The D gene is left open where the match is weak. Rows may omit the clone size; those that give it use once, few, many or a size class.

clone_size,v_call,j_call,d_call,cdr3_nt,cdr3_aa
few,TRBV7-2,TRBJ2-3,TRBD1,TGTGCCAGCAGCTCAGGCCCGAAACCGGGACAGGGGAAGTGGACAGATACGCAGTATTTT,CASSSGPKPGQGKWTDTQYF
many,TRBV10-3,TRBJ2-1,TRBD2,TGTGCCATCAGTGTTACTAGCGGGGGCAATGAGCAGTTCTTC,CAISVTSGGNEQFF
many,TRBV7-3,TRBJ2-3,NA,TGTGCCAGCAGCTACCAACCACTAGATACAGATACGCAGTATTTT,CASSYQPLDTDTQYF
NA,TRBV12-3/TRBV12-4,TRBJ2-3,NA,TGTGCCAGCACTTCTCGTAGCGGATTCGGGGATACGCAGTATTTT,CASTSRSGFGDTQYF
NA,TRBV7-9,TRBJ2-4,TRBD1,TGTGCCAGCAGCTCACAGGGGACGTGGGCCAAAAACATTCAGTACTTC,CASSSQGTWAKNIQYF
few,TRBV6-2/TRBV6-3,TRBJ1-1,NA,TGTGCCAGCTCGACCGGGAGCACTGAAGCTTTCTTT,CASSTGSTEAFF
many,TRBV20-1,TRBJ1-6,NA,TGCAGTGCCCCTTTGAGCTCCTATAATTCACCCCTCCACTTT,CSAPLSSYNSPLHF
many,TRBV20-1,TRBJ2-1,TRBD1,TGCAGTGCCCTGGTCAGGGACAGGGGGTACAATGAGCAGTTCTTC,CSALVRDRGYNEQFF
NA,TRBV7-2,TRBJ2-6,NA,TGTGCCAGCAGCCCTAAGTCCGGGGCCAACGTCCTGACTTTC,CASSPKSGANVLTF
few,TRBV2,TRBJ1-1,TRBD1,TGTGCCAGCAGTGGACAGGGGGGAAACACTGAAGCTTTCTTT,CASSGQGGNTEAFF
NA,TRBV20-1,TRBJ1-5,TRBD1,TGCAGTGCTATCCGGGACAGGGGGCGAACCTTCCCGGCCCAGCATTTT,CSAIRDRGRTFPAQHF
many,TRBV19,TRBJ2-1,NA,TGTGCCAGTAGTAGCCCGGGGAAAAGGGGCAATGAGCAGTTCTTC,CASSSPGKRGNEQFF
NA,TRBV5-4,TRBJ1-3,NA,TGTGCCAGCAGCCCGGGACGAACCTCTGGAAACACCATATATTTT,CASSPGRTSGNTIYF
few,TRBV12-3/TRBV12-4,TRBJ2-7,TRBD1,TGTGCCAGCAGTTTGCCAGACAGGGCTTACGAGCAGTACTTC,CASSLPDRAYEQYF
NA,TRBV3-1,TRBJ2-5,NA,TGTGCCAGCAGCCAAGGTCGGTCAGAAGAGACCCAGTACTTC,CASSQGRSEETQYF
NA,TRBV12-3/TRBV12-4,TRBJ2-3,TRBD2,TGTGCCAGCAGGTTTAGCGGGGGGTGGGATACGCAGTATTTT,CASRFSGGWDTQYF
once,TRBV10-3,TRBJ1-1,NA,TGTGCCATCAGTGAGGGACAGTACTACACTGAAGCTTTCTTT,CAISEGQYYTEAFF
NA,TRBV29-1,TRBJ2-1,NA,TGCAGCGTTTTACAGGGCAGGGCAAATGAGCAGTTCTTC,CSVLQGRANEQFF
NA,TRBV6-2/TRBV6-3,TRBJ2-3,NA,TGTGCCAGCAGTTATTCTTCCGGGACAGATACGCAGTATTTT,CASSYSSGTDTQYF
many,TRBV7-6,TRBJ1-2,NA,TGTGCCAGCAGCCCCGAGGGCGCGGTTTCCTATGGCTACACCTTC,CASSPEGAVSYGYTF
NA,TRBV29-1,TRBJ2-5,NA,TGCAGCGTTGGGGGGGTTTTGTTAGAGACCCAGTACTTC,CSVGGVLLETQYF
many,TRBV14,TRBJ2-3,NA,TGTGCCAGCAGCCAAGGATTCTCCAGGGGCACAGATACGCAGTATTTT,CASSQGFSRGTDTQYF
NA,TRBV7-9,TRBJ1-3,NA,TGTGCCAGCAGCCCCTCTGGAAACACCATATATTTT,CASSPSGNTIYF
NA,TRBV12-3/TRBV12-4,TRBJ2-7,NA,TGTGCCAGCAGCCCGAAGTCTCGGGGGCAGGGCAGCAAGCAGTACTTC,CASSPKSRGQGSKQYF
NA,TRBV11-1,TRBJ2-3,NA,TGTGCCAGCAGGCCCCGACTAGGGGTCACAGATACGCAGTATTTT,CASRPRLGVTDTQYF
NA,TRBV2,TRBJ1-3,NA,TGTGCCAGCAGGCTACAGGGTCCTGGAAACACCATATATTTT,CASRLQGPGNTIYF
few,TRBV19,TRBJ2-2,NA,TGTGCCAGTAGTATATCCAAGGGCGGGGAGCTGTTTTTT,CASSISKGGELFF